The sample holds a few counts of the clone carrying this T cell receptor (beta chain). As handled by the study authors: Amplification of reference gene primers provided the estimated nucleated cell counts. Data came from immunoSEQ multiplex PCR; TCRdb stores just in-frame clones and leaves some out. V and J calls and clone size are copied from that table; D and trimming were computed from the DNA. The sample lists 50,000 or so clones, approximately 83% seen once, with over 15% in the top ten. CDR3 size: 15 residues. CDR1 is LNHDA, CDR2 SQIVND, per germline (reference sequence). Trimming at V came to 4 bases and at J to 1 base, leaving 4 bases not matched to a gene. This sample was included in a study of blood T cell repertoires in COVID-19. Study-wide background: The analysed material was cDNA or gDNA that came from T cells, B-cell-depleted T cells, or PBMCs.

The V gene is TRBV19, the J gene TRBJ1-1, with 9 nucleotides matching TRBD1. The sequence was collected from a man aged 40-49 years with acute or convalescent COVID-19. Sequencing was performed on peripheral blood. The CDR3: CASSTLGQGNTEAFF. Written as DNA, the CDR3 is TGTGCCAGTAGTACCCTGGGACAGGGGAACACTGAAGCTTTCTTT.